This TCR beta chain stems from a study of T cell changes during pregnancy in multiple sclerosis. CDR3 length: 11 amino acids. The germline V and J ends were trimmed by 5 bases and 9 bases, with 8 bases remaining between them. CDR1 and CDR2 (germline): MNHEY, SMNVEV (reference sequence). Produced via immunoSEQ multiplex PCR; TCRdb's table is partial and in-frame only. The table lists approximately 30,000 clones, under 90% of them singletons, with around 4.1% in the top ten. This TCR derives from a female donor with multiple sclerosis, enrolled in a pregnancy study. The gene calls are TRBV27 and TRBJ2-1; tentatively, D is TRBD1 (6 bases). The input for sequencing was CD8+ T cells from peripheral blood mononuclear cells, taken after pregnancy. CDR3 region: CASSAGVEQFF. CDR3 in DNA: TGTGCCAGCAGTGCAGGGGTTGAGCAGTTCTTC.